Listed below are T cell receptor beta chains from one sample, sequenced in a study of shared clonotypes between healthy human individuals. Repertoires were generated with immunoSEQ multiplex PCR, while TCRdb's copy carries only in-frame clones and drops some. The data contain 800,000 to 1,200,000 clones, about four fifths of them singletons. The sequencing sample was made of memory CD4+ T cells from PBMCs. The receptors come from a man aged 18 to 35 in good health. Some clones in this sample may be carry-over from other donors' samples. CDR3s include the opening cysteine and the closing phenylalanine or tryptophan. D genes are given only for firm matches. Size values are once, few and many counts, or a class for expanded clones, and some rows have none.

clone_size: NA; d_call: TRBD1; v_call: TRBV28; j_call: TRBJ2-4; cdr3_aa: CASIDRVKNIQYF; cdr3_nt: TGTGCCAGCATCGACAGGGTCAAAAACATTCAGTACTTC
clone_size: NA; d_call: NA; v_call: TRBV5-4; j_call: TRBJ2-1; cdr3_aa: CASSYLPETYNEQFF; cdr3_nt: TGTGCCAGCAGCTATCTTCCGGAAACCTACAATGAGCAGTTCTTC
clone_size: NA; d_call: TRBD2; v_call: TRBV28; j_call: TRBJ2-1; cdr3_aa: CASSSAGRVPPYNEQFF; cdr3_nt: TGTGCCAGCAGTTCTGCGGGGAGGGTACCCCCCTACAATGAGCAGTTCTTC
clone_size: NA; d_call: TRBD2; v_call: TRBV5-1; j_call: TRBJ2-7; cdr3_aa: CASSQGLVREQYF; cdr3_nt: TGCGCCAGCAGCCAGGGACTAGTGCGCGAGCAGTACTTC
clone_size: NA; d_call: NA; v_call: TRBV30; j_call: TRBJ2-1; cdr3_aa: CAWSVGLASGEQFF; cdr3_nt: TGTGCCTGGAGTGTGGGGCTAGCCAGTGGCGAGCAGTTCTTC
clone_size: few; d_call: TRBD2; v_call: TRBV2; j_call: TRBJ2-5; cdr3_aa: CASSTRGRVEETQYF; cdr3_nt: TGTGCCAGCTCTACTCGCGGGAGGGTCGAGGAGACCCAGTACTTC
clone_size: NA; d_call: NA; v_call: TRBV5-8; j_call: TRBJ1-5; cdr3_aa: CASSLGPDQPQHF; cdr3_nt: TGTGCCAGCAGCTTGGGGCCAGATCAGCCCCAGCATTTT
clone_size: NA; d_call: TRBD2; v_call: TRBV2; j_call: TRBJ2-3; cdr3_aa: CASSVAGGDF; cdr3_nt: TGTGCCAGCAGTGTCGCGGGAGGGGATTTT
clone_size: NA; d_call: NA; v_call: TRBV27; j_call: TRBJ2-7; cdr3_aa: CASRLRARYEQYF; cdr3_nt: TGTGCCAGCCGGCTGCGAGCGCGGTACGAGCAGTACTTC
clone_size: NA; d_call: TRBD2; v_call: TRBV5-6; j_call: TRBJ2-3; cdr3_aa: CASIRLAGGWADTQYF; cdr3_nt: TGTGCCAGCATCAGACTAGCGGGAGGGTGGGCAGATACGCAGTATTTT
clone_size: NA; d_call: NA; v_call: TRBV11-3; j_call: TRBJ2-3; cdr3_aa: CASSLVGGTQYF; cdr3_nt: TGTGCCAGCAGCTTAGTCGGGGGTACGCAGTATTTT
clone_size: NA; d_call: NA; v_call: TRBV11-2; j_call: TRBJ1-3; cdr3_aa: CASSGANSGNTIYF; cdr3_nt: TGTGCCAGCAGCGGGGCGAACTCTGGAAACACCATATATTTT
clone_size: NA; d_call: NA; v_call: TRBV7-2; j_call: TRBJ2-5; cdr3_aa: CAITWGPGETQYF; cdr3_nt: TGTGCCATTACCTGGGGGCCCGGAGAGACCCAGTACTTC
clone_size: NA; d_call: NA; v_call: TRBV9; j_call: TRBJ2-3; cdr3_aa: CASSVMSRADTQYF; cdr3_nt: TGTGCCAGCAGCGTGATGAGTAGGGCAGATACGCAGTATTTT
clone_size: NA; d_call: NA; v_call: TRBV2; j_call: TRBJ2-2; cdr3_aa: CASSESGSYTGELFF; cdr3_nt: TGTGCCAGCAGTGAAAGCGGCTCCTACACCGGGGAGCTGTTTTTT
clone_size: NA; d_call: NA; v_call: TRBV12-2; j_call: TRBJ2-1; cdr3_aa: CASRLGGTSYNEQFF; cdr3_nt: TGTGCAAGTCGCTTAGGAGGGACTAGCTACAATGAGCAGTTCTTC
clone_size: NA; d_call: NA; v_call: TRBV28; j_call: TRBJ1-2; cdr3_aa: CASSLGGYGYTF; cdr3_nt: TGTGCCAGCAGTTTGGGGGGATATGGCTACACCTTC
clone_size: NA; d_call: NA; v_call: TRBV5-1; j_call: TRBJ2-2; cdr3_aa: CASSLGSNTGELFF; cdr3_nt: TGCGCCAGCAGCTTGGGATCGAACACCGGGGAGCTGTTTTTT
clone_size: NA; d_call: NA; v_call: TRBV5-1; j_call: TRBJ1-5; cdr3_aa: CASSPGISSNQPQHF; cdr3_nt: TGCGCCAGCAGCCCCGGGATTAGTAGCAATCAGCCCCAGCATTTT
clone_size: few; d_call: NA; v_call: TRBV18; j_call: TRBJ1-3; cdr3_aa: CASSPPRNTIYF; cdr3_nt: TGTGCCAGCTCACCACCCAGAAACACCATATATTTT
clone_size: NA; d_call: TRBD1; v_call: TRBV6-5; j_call: TRBJ1-3; cdr3_aa: CASSYFTGAGNTIYF; cdr3_nt: TGTGCCAGCAGTTACTTCACAGGGGCAGGAAACACCATATATTTT
clone_size: NA; d_call: TRBD2; v_call: TRBV13; j_call: TRBJ2-2; cdr3_aa: CASSREGGHTGELFF; cdr3_nt: TGTGCCAGCAGCAGGGAGGGAGGTCACACCGGGGAGCTGTTTTTT
clone_size: NA; d_call: NA; v_call: TRBV6-9; j_call: TRBJ2-6; cdr3_aa: CASKGLSGANVLTF; cdr3_nt: TGTGCCAGCAAGGGACTCTCTGGGGCCAACGTCCTGACTTTC
clone_size: NA; d_call: NA; v_call: TRBV28; j_call: TRBJ1-2; cdr3_aa: CASGEAARDYGYTF; cdr3_nt: TGTGCCAGCGGGGAGGCTGCAAGGGACTATGGCTACACCTTC
clone_size: NA; d_call: NA; v_call: TRBV5-6; j_call: TRBJ2-6; cdr3_aa: CASSLGASGANVLTF; cdr3_nt: TGTGCCAGCAGCTTGGGGGCTTCTGGGGCCAACGTCCTGACTTTC
clone_size: NA; d_call: NA; v_call: TRBV5-6; j_call: TRBJ2-1; cdr3_aa: CASSGGLGSYNEQFF; cdr3_nt: TGTGCCAGCAGCGGGGGGCTGGGCTCCTACAATGAGCAGTTCTTC
clone_size: NA; d_call: TRBD1; v_call: TRBV10-3; j_call: TRBJ2-5; cdr3_aa: CAISRGPGWETQYF; cdr3_nt: TGTGCCATCAGCAGGGGGCCAGGGTGGGAGACCCAGTACTTC
clone_size: NA; d_call: NA; v_call: TRBV11-2; j_call: TRBJ2-3; cdr3_aa: CASRLGADTQYF; cdr3_nt: TGTGCCAGCAGATTGGGGGCGGATACGCAGTATTTT
clone_size: few; d_call: NA; v_call: TRBV10-2; j_call: TRBJ1-1; cdr3_aa: CASNPGDNTEAFF; cdr3_nt: TGCGCCAGCAATCCAGGAGATAACACTGAAGCTTTCTTT
clone_size: NA; d_call: NA; v_call: TRBV2; j_call: TRBJ2-3; cdr3_aa: CASDRDGRRDTQYF; cdr3_nt: TGTGCCAGCGACCGGGACGGCCGGCGGGATACGCAGTATTTT
clone_size: many; d_call: NA; v_call: TRBV10-3; j_call: TRBJ2-1; cdr3_aa: CAISEGLHEGDEQFF; cdr3_nt: TGTGCCATCAGTGAGGGACTTCACGAGGGGGATGAGCAGTTCTTC
clone_size: NA; d_call: NA; v_call: TRBV7-2; j_call: TRBJ2-2; cdr3_aa: CASSPGAANTGELFF; cdr3_nt: TGTGCCAGCAGCCCAGGGGCTGCGAACACCGGGGAGCTGTTTTTT
clone_size: once; d_call: TRBD1; v_call: TRBV6-5; j_call: TRBJ1-1; cdr3_aa: CASSHRGQWNTEAFF; cdr3_nt: TGTGCCAGCAGCCACCGGGGACAGTGGAACACTGAAGCTTTCTTT
clone_size: few; d_call: NA; v_call: TRBV12-5; j_call: TRBJ1-3; cdr3_aa: CASGLDSRKDTIYF; cdr3_nt: TGTGCTAGTGGTTTGGACAGCCGGAAAGACACCATATATTTT
clone_size: NA; d_call: NA; v_call: TRBV28; j_call: TRBJ2-4; cdr3_aa: CASSLGSLAKNIQYF; cdr3_nt: TGTGCCAGCAGTTTAGGGTCACTAGCCAAAAACATTCAGTACTTC
clone_size: once; d_call: NA; v_call: TRBV7-8; j_call: TRBJ2-5; cdr3_aa: CASSPQLTGWQETQYF; cdr3_nt: TGTGCCAGCAGCCCCCAGCTGACGGGATGGCAAGAGACCCAGTACTTC
clone_size: NA; d_call: NA; v_call: TRBV7-2; j_call: TRBJ1-2; cdr3_aa: CASSLAPGPNYGYTF; cdr3_nt: TGTGCCAGCAGCTTAGCTCCGGGTCCTAACTATGGCTACACCTTC
clone_size: NA; d_call: TRBD2; v_call: TRBV7-2; j_call: TRBJ2-1; cdr3_aa: CASSVQTSLTYNEQFF; cdr3_nt: TGTGCCAGCAGCGTACAGACTAGCCTAACTTACAATGAGCAGTTCTTC
clone_size: NA; d_call: NA; v_call: TRBV28; j_call: TRBJ2-4; cdr3_aa: CASSFKGGNIQYF; cdr3_nt: TGTGCCAGCAGTTTCAAAGGGGGAAACATTCAGTACTTC
clone_size: NA; d_call: NA; v_call: TRBV28; j_call: TRBJ1-5; cdr3_aa: CASGLVNQPQHF; cdr3_nt: TGTGCCAGCGGCTTGGTCAATCAGCCCCAGCATTTT
clone_size: NA; d_call: NA; v_call: TRBV30; j_call: TRBJ1-2; cdr3_aa: CAWSRRTVYGYTF; cdr3_nt: TGTGCCTGGAGCCGAAGGACAGTATATGGCTACACCTTC
clone_size: NA; d_call: NA; v_call: TRBV5-1; j_call: TRBJ2-5; cdr3_aa: CASSLGAGDWETQYF; cdr3_nt: TGCGCCAGCAGCTTGGGGGCTGGGGATTGGGAGACCCAGTACTTC
clone_size: NA; d_call: NA; v_call: TRBV7-2; j_call: TRBJ1-2; cdr3_aa: CASSLDPSVLGGYTF; cdr3_nt: TGTGCCAGCAGCTTAGACCCCTCTGTACTCGGGGGCTACACCTTC
clone_size: NA; d_call: NA; v_call: TRBV9; j_call: TRBJ2-5; cdr3_aa: CASSAHRDSQETQYF; cdr3_nt: TGTGCCAGCAGTGCTCACCGGGACTCACAAGAGACCCAGTACTTC
clone_size: few; d_call: NA; v_call: TRBV19; j_call: TRBJ1-1; cdr3_aa: CASTKRGDRDAEAFF; cdr3_nt: TGTGCCAGTACCAAGAGGGGGGACCGGGACGCTGAAGCTTTCTTT
clone_size: NA; d_call: NA; v_call: TRBV4-2; j_call: TRBJ2-3; cdr3_aa: CASSQGGGAAGEDTQYF; cdr3_nt: TGTGCCAGCAGCCAAGGGGGCGGGGCAGCCGGGGAAGATACGCAGTATTTT
clone_size: NA; d_call: NA; v_call: TRBV6-1; j_call: TRBJ2-5; cdr3_aa: CATLGGYRTQYF; cdr3_nt: TGTGCCACCCTAGGCGGGTATCGGACCCAGTACTTC
clone_size: NA; d_call: TRBD1; v_call: TRBV29-1; j_call: TRBJ1-2; cdr3_aa: CSVGGRTGGQGYTF; cdr3_nt: TGCAGCGTTGGTGGGCGGACAGGCGGGCAGGGCTACACCTTC
clone_size: NA; d_call: NA; v_call: TRBV7-2; j_call: TRBJ2-5; cdr3_aa: CASSLGGPKETQYF; cdr3_nt: TGTGCCAGCAGCTTGGGGGGCCCCAAAGAGACCCAGTACTTC
clone_size: NA; d_call: NA; v_call: TRBV5-1; j_call: TRBJ2-7; cdr3_aa: CASSQWRASEAREQYF; cdr3_nt: TGCGCCAGCAGCCAATGGCGGGCTAGCGAGGCTCGTGAGCAGTACTTC
clone_size: NA; d_call: NA; v_call: TRBV5-1; j_call: TRBJ1-5; cdr3_aa: CASSLSGGPPQHF; cdr3_nt: TGCGCCAGCAGCTTGTCCGGGGGTCCACCCCAGCATTTT
clone_size: NA; d_call: TRBD1; v_call: TRBV27; j_call: TRBJ1-1; cdr3_aa: CASRRQGITMNTEAFF; cdr3_nt: TGTGCCAGCAGACGACAGGGAATCACTATGAACACTGAAGCTTTCTTT
clone_size: NA; d_call: NA; v_call: TRBV10-3; j_call: TRBJ2-7; cdr3_aa: CAISERAVYEQYF; cdr3_nt: TGTGCCATCAGTGAAAGGGCCGTATACGAGCAGTACTTC
clone_size: NA; d_call: NA; v_call: TRBV29-1; j_call: TRBJ1-2; cdr3_aa: CSAEGRGVDYGYTF; cdr3_nt: TGCAGCGCGGAGGGGCGGGGAGTTGACTATGGCTACACCTTC